One and the same sample provided the 22 T cell receptor beta chains below, sequenced in a study of OX40 agonist ivuxolimab in advanced cancers. TCRdb's table, derived via immunoSEQ multiplex PCR, lists solely in-frame clones and lacks some. The sample yields 37,000 or so clones, more than 85% seen once. The input for sequencing was CD4+ or CD8+ T cells sorted from blood, taken in a trial of the OX40 agonist ivuxolimab. The origin of the receptors is an adult with an advanced solid tumor such as melanoma, head and neck, liver or kidney cancer.

V gene TRBV10-1 combines with J gene TRBJ1-1; D perhaps matches TRBD1 (6 bases). The CDR3 totals 14 residues. Per germline, CDR1 WNHNN and CDR2 SYGVQD (reference sequence). V dropped 3 bases and J dropped 1 base, with 9 bases sitting between them. The DNA of the CDR3 is TGCGCCAGCAGTGACTTGACAGGGAACACTGAAGCTTTCTTT. Its translation: CASSDLTGNTEAFF.

The chain is built from TRBV11-1 and TRBJ1-1; D is ambiguous. The CDR3 sequence is 12 residues long. Trimming shortened V by 5 bases and J by 6 bases, and 10 bases separated the two germline ends. Looked up from germline, CDR1 is SGHAT and CDR2 is FQDESV (reference sequence). The CDR3 loop is CASSQSWAEAFF. The CDR3 bases are TGTGCCAGCAGCCAAAGTTGGGCTGAAGCTTTCTTT.

This rearrangement joins TRBV5-6 to TRBJ1-4; D is perhaps TRBD1 (5 bases). Germline values: CDR1 SGHDT, CDR2 YYEEEE. V was pared by 3 bases and J by 11 bases, with 14 bases between. The CDR3 loop spans 13 amino acids. The CDR3 loop reads CASSSVGGAKLFF. CDR3 sequence (DNA): TGTGCCAGCAGCTCGGTCGGTGGGGCCAAACTGTTTTTT.

This chain links TRBV7-6 with TRBJ2-7, with TRBD2 as a possible D gene (5 bases). Germline V CDR1 and CDR2: SGHVS, FNYEAQ. V was clipped by 3 bases and J by 6 bases, with 12 bases between them. This CDR3 region has 13 residues. The chain's CDR3 is CASSFEEVSEQYF. The DNA for the CDR3 is TGTGCCAGCAGCTTCGAGGAGGTCTCCGAGCAGTACTTC.

The CDR3 DNA is TGTGCCTGGAGTACCCCTGAGGGAGTAGAGCAGTTCTTC. Translated: CAWSTPEGVEQFF. This chain joins TRBV30 and TRBJ2-1; weak D call: TRBD2 (5 bases). Trimming stripped 2 bases from V and 10 bases from J, with 15 bases between. The CDR3 extends over 13 amino acids. The germline V gene encodes CDR1 GTSNPN and CDR2 SVGIG (reference sequence). The whole variable domain, remainder taken from reference TRBV30 and TRBJ2-1, is SQTIHQWPATLVQPVGSPLSLECTVEGTSNPNLYWYRQAAGRGLQLLFYSVGIGQISSEVPQNLSASRPQDRQFILSSKKLLLSDSGFYLCAWSTPEGVEQFFGPGTRLTVL.

The chain links TRBV7-8 to TRBJ1-3; unclear D gene. V shed 5 bases and J shed 0 bases, with 8 bases lying between them. This CDR3 contains 14 residues. From germline, CDR1 is SGHVS and CDR2 FQNEAQ. The CDR3: CASSLAISGNTIYF. The CDR3 nucleotides are TGTGCCAGCAGCCTGGCCATCTCTGGAAACACCATATATTTT.

V usage is TRBV5-1 and J usage is TRBJ2-7; 8 bases line up with TRBD1. The CDR3 is 15 amino acids. V dropped 6 bases and J dropped 4; count of bases not matched to a gene: 12. From germline, CDR1 is SGHRS and CDR2 YFSETQ. CDR3 DNA: TGCGCCAGCAACACATGGACAGGGTGGAGTTACGAGCAGTACTTC. This encodes CASNTWTGWSYEQYF.

The V gene is TRBV27, the J gene TRBJ1-5, with D possibly TRBD1 on 5 matching bases. Germline values: CDR1 MNHEY, CDR2 SMNVEV (reference sequence). V gave up 6 bases and J gave up 4 bases, with 16 bases separating them. The CDR3 spans 15 residues. The CDR3 DNA is TGTGCCAGCAGCGCCTTGGAGGGGCGGAATCAGCCCCAGCATTTT. Amino acid sequence: CASSALEGRNQPQHF.

V gene TRBV5-1 combines with J gene TRBJ2-3; TRBD1 matches at 9 bases. CDR3 length: 15 residues. Germline CDR1 and CDR2: SGHRS and YFSETQ. V trimming: 0 bases; J trimming: 4 bases; junction bases outside the gene matches: 3. The CDR3 region has the DNA TGCGCCAGCAGCTTGGGGACAGGGGCGGCAGATACGCAGTATTTT. Encoded protein: CASSLGTGAADTQYF.

This clone has more than one count but fewer than ten. The conserved closing phenylalanine or tryptophan is absent in this CDR3, likely reflecting a read error. The DNA is omitted, as the CDR3 cannot be located on it reliably, and the CDR3 follows TCRdb's listing. V and J are TRBV16 and TRBJ1-1; TRBD1, as called in the table, went unchecked against the DNA. A total of 11 residues make up the CDR3, ends included. Looked up from germline, CDR1 is KGHSY and CDR2 is FQNENV. The CDR3 sequence: CASSQGSDRVY.

The chain couples TRBV30 to TRBJ1-1; 7 bases are a match to TRBD1. The CDR3 is made up of 13 amino acids. The J segment lost 4 bases and the V segment lost 2 bases, leaving 4 bases of the junction unmatched. Germline values: CDR1 GTSNPN, CDR2 SVGIG (reference sequence). Here the CDR3 reads CAWSPPGGTEAFF. The CDR3 DNA is TGTGCCTGGAGTCCCCCAGGGGGCACTGAAGCTTTCTTT.

The V and J genes are TRBV2 and TRBJ2-3; 12 bases align to TRBD2. From germline, CDR1 is SNHLY and CDR2 FYNNEI. After removal of 11 bases from V and 1 base from J, the junction contained 13 bases not matched to a gene. The CDR3 length is 17 residues. CDR3 DNA: TGTGCCCCGATGACTAGCGGGGGCCCAAAACGCACAGATACGCAGTATTTT. It is translated as CAPMTSGGPKRTDTQYF.

The chain is built from TRBV7-6 and TRBJ2-7; 9 nucleotides match TRBD1. The ends lost 5 bases at V and 4 bases at J; junction bases unmatched: 3. CDR3 size: 13 residues. Looked up from germline, CDR1 is SGHVS and CDR2 is FNYEAQ. The CDR3 DNA reads TGTGCCAGCAGCCCGGGACAGGGTTACGAGCAGTACTTC. Residues: CASSPGQGYEQYF.

The sample holds one count of this clone. The chain joins TRBV5-8 to TRBJ2-5; possible D gene TRBD1, 5 bases. Germline lookup yields CDR1 SGHTS and CDR2 YDEGEE. The CDR3 runs 13 residues. V lost 0 bases to trimming and J lost 9 bases, with 12 bases between them. This CDR3 is CASSLAGLQAQYF. The CDR3, as DNA: TGTGCCAGCAGCTTGGCAGGGCTCCAAGCCCAGTACTTC.

The chain uses TRBV6-6 and TRBJ1-5; TRBD1 might be the D (6 bases). Looked up from germline, CDR1 is MNHNY and CDR2 is SVGAGI (reference sequence). The V end was cut by 5 bases, the J end by 7 bases, with 12 bases between. The CDR3 spans 13 residues. This CDR3 is CASSTGSGQPQHF. The CDR3 DNA reads as TGTGCCAGCAGTACAGGGTCCGGCCAGCCCCAGCATTTT.

This chain joins TRBV13 and TRBJ2-1; 10 nucleotides agree with TRBD2. V gave up 3 bases and J gave up 3 bases; unmatched junction bases: 5. CDR3 length: 16 residues. Germline values: CDR1 PRHDT, CDR2 FYEKMQ (reference sequence). The CDR3 region has the DNA TGTGCCAGCAGCTTCCTTAGCGGGGGGATCTACAATGAGCAGTTCTTC. Translating it yields CASSFLSGGIYNEQFF. The whole variable domain, remainder taken from reference TRBV13 and TRBJ2-1, is AAGVIQSPRHLIKEKRETATLKCYPIPRHDTVYWYQQGPGQDPQFLISFYEKMQSDKGSIPDRFSAQQFSDYHSELNMSSLELGDSALYFCASSFLSGGIYNEQFFGPGTRLTVL.

The J gene is TRBJ2-7, the V gene TRBV27; 7 nucleotides align to TRBD1. The CDR3 has 14 amino acids. Germline V gene data show CDR1 as MNHEY and CDR2 as SMNVEV (reference sequence). The V and J ends lost 4 bases and 3 bases, in that order; junction bases with no gene match: 6. The CDR3 is CASSWTGLIYEQYF. CDR3 nucleotides: TGTGCCAGCAGTTGGACAGGTCTCATCTACGAGCAGTACTTC.

The chain employs TRBV28 and TRBJ2-7; the D gene is possibly TRBD1 (6 bases). CDR1 and CDR2 from the germline V gene are MDHEN and SYDVKM. The V end was cut by 6 bases, the J end by 3 bases, with 18 bases between. This CDR3 is built from 15 residues. The DNA for the CDR3 is TGTGCCAGCAGCTCTCATTTCAGGGGAAGCTACGAGCAGTACTTC. As protein: CASSSHFRGSYEQYF.

J is TRBJ2-1 and V is TRBV4-1; the match to TRBD1 covers 9 bases. Germline assignment: CDR1 MGHRA and CDR2 YSYEKL. The CDR3 sequence is 14 residues long. V trimming: 5 bases; J trimming: 8 bases; junction bases outside the gene matches: 7. CDR3 protein: CASSTFTGGDEQFF. The CDR3 region has the DNA TGCGCCAGCAGCACCTTCACAGGGGGCGATGAGCAGTTCTTC.

The genes are TRBV4-1 and TRBJ1-1; D remains unclear. Trimming shortened V by 0 bases and J by 4 bases, and 6 bases separated the two germline ends. CDR3 length: 13 residues. Germline V gene sequence: CDR1 MGHRA, CDR2 YSYEKL. CDR3 nucleotides: TGCGCCAGCAGCCAAGAGGTGGGCACTGAAGCTTTCTTT. As protein: CASSQEVGTEAFF.

This sequence joins TRBV5-4 and TRBJ1-1; tentatively, D is TRBD1 (5 bases). This CDR3 spans 14 amino acids. CDR1 and CDR2 from the germline V gene are SGHNT and YYREEE (reference sequence). The V gene lost 2 bases and the J gene lost 3 bases, with 11 bases spanning the gap. CDR3 in DNA: TGTGCCAGCAGCTTCCGGGGGGTATACACTGAAGCTTTCTTT. It yields the protein CASSFRGVYTEAFF.

This clone has only a few counts. The gene calls are TRBV9 and TRBJ2-3; 15 bases line up with TRBD2. J gave up 2 bases and V 1 base, and 8 bases lay outside the gene matches. Germline assignment: CDR1 SGDLS and CDR2 YYNGEE. The CDR3 is 19 amino acids. CDR3 coding DNA: TGTGCCAGCAGCGTATATCCCGGGACTAGCGGGGGGCCCACAGATACGCAGTATTTT. Protein product: CASSVYPGTSGGPTDTQYF.